Following are 14 T cell receptor beta chains from one sample sequenced in a study of T cells in Graves' hyperthyroidism and ophthalmopathy. Amplified TCR beta CDR3 regions derived from RNA transcripts. TCR CDR3 underwent first-round RT-PCR with the HTBI primer set. In TCRdb, the multiplex PCR reads were re-called with MiXCR into one record per CDR3 protein. The sample yields 490,000 or so distinct CDR3 sequences, roughly 22% seen once. Sequencing input: blood. The receptor set was obtained from a woman aged 70-85 years with Graves' ophthalmopathy.

The gene calls are TRBV11-2 and TRBJ2-1; 7 bases are shared with TRBD2. Trimming at V came to 7 bases and at J to 4 bases, leaving 7 bases not matched to a gene. The germline V gene has CDR1 SGHAT and CDR2 FQNNGV. The CDR3 runs to 14 residues. CDR3 loop: CASNSGTTYNEQFF. The CDR3 DNA reads as TGTGCCAGCAATTCCGGGACTACGTACAATGAGCAGTTCTTC.

In regard to this clonotype: A much larger clone sits a single nucleotide away, making a read error possible. CDR3 amino acids: CAGSRGQVAWPYNEQFF. DNA of the CDR3: TGTGCCGGCAGTCGGGGACAGGTAGCCTGGCCCTACAATGAGCAGTTCTTC. The chain couples TRBV6-1 to TRBJ2-1; 8 bases align to TRBD1. The CDR3 runs to 17 residues. The germline V gene encodes CDR1 MNHNS and CDR2 SASEGT.

This clonotype was found a few times. The chain links TRBV20-1 to TRBJ2-1, with D perhaps matching TRBD1 (5 bases). CDR1 and CDR2 from the germline V gene are DFQATT and SNEGSKA (reference sequence). There are 13 residues in the CDR3. V shed 0 bases and J shed 6 bases, with 9 bases lying between them. The CDR3 sequence is CSARDTGVNEQFF. CDR3 nucleotides: TGCAGTGCTAGAGATACAGGAGTCAATGAGCAGTTCTTC.

This clonotype was picked up a small number of times. The chain couples TRBV18 to TRBJ1-4; D is unclear. The CDR3 loop spans 14 amino acids. Between the trimmed V and J ends, which lost 2 bases and 5 bases, there was a span of 9 bases. Germline V CDR1 and CDR2: KGHSH, LQKENI. DNA of the CDR3: TGTGCCAGCTCACCAGGACGGTTAAATGAAAAACTGTTTTTT. It codes for CASSPGRLNEKLFF.

This clonotype was observed at least ten times. V gene TRBV19 combines with J gene TRBJ1-2; possibly TRBD1 for D (6 bases). The V gene lost 4 bases and the J gene lost 2 bases, with 14 bases spanning the gap. This CDR3 is 15 amino acids long. CDR1 is LNHDA and CDR2 is SQIVND in the germline V gene (reference sequence). CDR3 sequence reads: CASSTPWDTNYGYTF. The CDR3 region has the DNA TGTGCCAGTAGTACCCCCTGGGACACCAACTATGGCTACACCTTC.

This clonotype has a count of ten or more. The chain recombines TRBV28 with TRBJ2-7; the D gene is possibly TRBD1 (6 bases). Germline CDR1 MDHEN, CDR2 SYDVKM. CDR3 length: 16 amino acids. Trimming stripped 4 bases from V and 2 bases from J, with 18 bases between. The CDR3 coding sequence is TGTGCCAGCAGTTCCAAACACAGGGCGGGCACCTACGAGCAGTACTTC. Its translation is CASSSKHRAGTYEQYF.

In this sample, this clonotype turned up many times. The chain is built from TRBV12-3 or TRBV12-4 and TRBJ1-6; D remains ambiguous. This CDR3 is built from 15 residues. Trimming cost V 4 bases and J 5 bases, with 12 bases left between them. CDR3 bases: TGTGCCAGCAGTTCGTGGACTGTGAATAATTCACCCCTCCACTTT. It yields the protein CASSSWTVNNSPLHF.

This rearrangement joins TRBV10-3 to TRBJ2-1; 9 bases align to TRBD1. Germline V lookup: CDR1 ENHRY, CDR2 SYGVKD. V gave up 11 bases and J gave up 1 base; unmatched junction bases: 9. The CDR3 loop spans 15 amino acids. The CDR3 sequence: CAAQQGARSYNEQFF. In DNA, the CDR3 is TGTGCCGCCCAACAGGGGGCGAGATCCTACAATGAGCAGTTCTTC.

The V gene is TRBV4-3, the J gene TRBJ2-2; 11 nucleotides match TRBD2. V was clipped by 3 bases and J by 8 bases; unmatched bases: 8. CDR1 LGHNA and CDR2 YSLEER come from the germline V gene. The CDR3 length is 16 residues. CDR3 residues: CASSQQLAGVPGELFF. The CDR3 DNA is TGCGCCAGCAGCCAGCAACTAGCGGGAGTACCAGGGGAGCTGTTTTTT.

Note on this clonotype: A much more abundant neighbour one base away suggests this may be a read error. The chain joins TRBV12-5 to TRBJ1-1; D call uncertain. The CDR3 covers 14 residues. Germline CDR1 reads LGHNT; CDR2 reads FRNRAP. In nucleotides, the CDR3 is TGTGCTAGTAGTTTCTTGGGTTTGTTCACTGAAGCTTTCTTT. It yields the protein CASSFLGLFTEAFF.

In this sample, this clonotype turned up many times. The rearrangement uses TRBV14 and TRBJ2-5, with 14 nucleotides matching TRBD2. V lost 4 bases and J lost 5; bases outside the gene matches: 9. Germline V gene lookup returns CDR1 SGHDN and CDR2 FVKESK. The CDR3 covers 17 residues. CDR3 sequence (DNA): TGTGCCAGCAGCCCGACTAGCGGGAGGGCTTCGCGGGAGACCCAGTACTTC. This translates into CASSPTSGRASRETQYF. Looking up the rest from reference TRBV14 and TRBJ2-5 gives the full variable domain: EAGVTQFPSHSVIEKGQTVTLRCDPISGHDNLYWYRRVMGKEIKFLLHFVKESKQDESGMPNNRFLAERTGGTYSTLKVQPAELEDSGVYFCASSPTSGRASRETQYFGPGTRLLVL.

The CDR3 nucleotides read TGCAGCGGGAGCCCCGGGACAGGTAACACTGAAGCTTTCTTT. The encoded protein is CSGSPGTGNTEAFF. The V call is TRBV29-1, the J call TRBJ1-1; 8 bases map to TRBD1. The CDR3 runs 14 residues. The germline gives CDR1 SQVTM, CDR2 ANQGSEA. The trim removed 7 bases at V and 2 bases at J, leaving 9 bases unmatched.

In the case of this clonotype: A much larger clone differs by one base, so this may be a read error. The chain recombines TRBV12-3 or TRBV12-4 with TRBJ2-1, with 7 positions matching TRBD2. The CDR3 contains 14 residues. In DNA form, the CDR3 reads TGTGCCGGCAGTCTATCTAGCGGCGGCAATGAGCAGTTCTTC. Translating it yields CAGSLSSGGNEQFF.

J is TRBJ2-1 and V is TRBV28; D perhaps matches TRBD2 (6 bases). The J call may be in error: the DNA end matches TRBJ2-7 better. Germline V gene sequence: CDR1 MDHEN, CDR2 SYDVKM. This CDR3 is built from 16 residues. The chain's CDR3 is CASSLFGTGSYNEQYF. In DNA form, the CDR3 reads TGTGCCAGCAGTTTATTTGGGACTGGGTCCTACAATGAGCAGTACTTC.